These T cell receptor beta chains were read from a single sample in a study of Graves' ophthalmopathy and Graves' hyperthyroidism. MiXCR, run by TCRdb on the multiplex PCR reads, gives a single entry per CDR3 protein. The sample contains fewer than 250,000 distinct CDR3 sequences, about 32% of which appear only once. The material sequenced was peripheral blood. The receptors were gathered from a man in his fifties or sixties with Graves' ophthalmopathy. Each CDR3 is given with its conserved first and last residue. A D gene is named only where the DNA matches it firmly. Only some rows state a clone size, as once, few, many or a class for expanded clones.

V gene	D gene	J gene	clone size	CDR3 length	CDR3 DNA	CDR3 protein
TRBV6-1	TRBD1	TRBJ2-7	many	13	TGTGCCAGCAGCCGGGACAGGGACTACGAGCAGTACTTC	CASSRDRDYEQYF
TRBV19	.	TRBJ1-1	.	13	TGTGCCAGTAGTATAGTCGACGGGGGGAGGACTTTCTTT	CASSIVDGGRTFF
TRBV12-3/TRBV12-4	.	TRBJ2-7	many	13	TGTGCCAGCAGTTTACAGGGGGGATCCGAGCAGTACTTC	CASSLQGGSEQYF
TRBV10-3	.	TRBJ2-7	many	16	TGTGCCATCAGTGAAGGACCCGGGAGAGTCTCCTACGAGCAGTACTTC	CAISEGPGRVSYEQYF
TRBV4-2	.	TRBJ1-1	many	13	TGTGCCAGCAGCCAAGAGAGCACGACTGAAGCTTTCTTT	CASSQESTTEAFF
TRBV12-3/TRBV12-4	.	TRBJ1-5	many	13	TGTGCCAGCACCGCTCACGACGATCAGCCCCAGCATTTT	CASTAHDDQPQHF
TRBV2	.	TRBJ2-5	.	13	TGTGCCAGCAGTTACAGGCGTGGGGGGACCCAGTACTTC	CASSYRRGGTQYF
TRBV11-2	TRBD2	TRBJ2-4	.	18	TGTGCCAGCAGCCCGGGACTAGCGGGGATACTAGCCAAAAACATTCAGTACTTC	CASSPGLAGILAKNIQYF
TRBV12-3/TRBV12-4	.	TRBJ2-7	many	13	TGTGCCAGCAGTTCTCTGGTGGACTACGAGCAGTACTTC	CASSSLVDYEQYF
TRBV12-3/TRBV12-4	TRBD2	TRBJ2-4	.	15	TGTGCCAGCAGCTCGGGGACTAGCGGGAAAAACATTCAGTACTTC	CASSSGTSGKNIQYF
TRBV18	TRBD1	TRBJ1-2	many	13	TGTGCCAGCTCACAGGGACAGGGCGTCGGCTACACCTTC	CASSQGQGVGYTF
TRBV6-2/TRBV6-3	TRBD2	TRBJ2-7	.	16	TGTGCCAGCTTAGTTTCGGGACTAGCGGGAGCTTACGAGCAGTACTTC	CASLVSGLAGAYEQYF
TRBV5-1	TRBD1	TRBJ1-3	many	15	TGCGCCAGCAGCTTATCCGGGACAGTAGGAAACACCATATATTTT	CASSLSGTVGNTIYF
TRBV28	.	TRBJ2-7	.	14	TGTGCCAGCAGTTTGGGGGAGTCAAAATACGAGCAGTACTTC	CASSLGESKYEQYF
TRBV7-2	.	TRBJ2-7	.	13	TGTGCCAGCAGCTTAGGGGGAACGTTCGAGCAGTACTTC	CASSLGGTFEQYF
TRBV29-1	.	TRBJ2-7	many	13	TGCAGCGGCCAAGGCGGAACCTCCTACGAGCAGTACTTC	CSGQGGTSYEQYF
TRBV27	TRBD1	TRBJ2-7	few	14	TGTGCCAGCAGTCGGACAGGACTTGCCTACGAGCAGTACTTC	CASSRTGLAYEQYF
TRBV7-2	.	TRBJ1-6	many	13	TGTGCCAGCAGCTTAGACACCGGGGCGCGACCTAACTTT	CASSLDTGARPNF
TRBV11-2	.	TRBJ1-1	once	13	TGTGCCAGCAGATTGGCAGGGGACACTGAAGCTTTCTTT	CASRLAGDTEAFF
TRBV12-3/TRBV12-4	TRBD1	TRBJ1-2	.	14	TGTGCCAGCAGTCCCCGGGACAGACTATATGGCTACACCTTC	CASSPRDRLYGYTF
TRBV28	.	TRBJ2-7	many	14	TGTGCCAGCAGTTTATCCGGGGACTCCTACGAGCAGTACTTC	CASSLSGDSYEQYF
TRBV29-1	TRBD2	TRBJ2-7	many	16	TGCAGCGTTGTACTAGACAATTCTAGCGGGGGCCGCGGGCAGTACTTC	CSVVLDNSSGGRGQYF
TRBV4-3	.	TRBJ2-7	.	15	TGCGCCAGCAGCCGAGACCCACAGAGCTCCTACGAGCAGTACTTC	CASSRDPQSSYEQYF
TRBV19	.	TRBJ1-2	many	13	TGTGCCAGTAGTATAGCAGGGTTCGGTGGCTACACCTTC	CASSIAGFGGYTF
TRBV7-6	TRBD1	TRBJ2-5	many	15	TGTGCCAGCAGCTACCGGGACAGGCTAGAAGAGACCCAGTACTTC	CASSYRDRLEETQYF
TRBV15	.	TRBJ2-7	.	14	TGTGCCACCAGCAGAATACCGAGGGGCTACGAGCAGTACTTC	CATSRIPRGYEQYF
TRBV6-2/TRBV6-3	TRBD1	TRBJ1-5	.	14	TGTGCCAGCAGCGATGGGACAGGGGCTCAGCCCCAGCATTTT	CASSDGTGAQPQHF
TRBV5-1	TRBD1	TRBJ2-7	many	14	TGCGCCAGCAGCGTACGGACAGGGGGCGGCGAGCAGTACTTC	CASSVRTGGGEQYF
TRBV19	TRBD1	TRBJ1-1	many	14	TGTGCCAGTAAGCAGGGACAGAGGAACACTGAAGCTTTCTTT	CASKQGQRNTEAFF
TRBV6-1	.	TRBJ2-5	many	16	TGTGCCAGCAGTAGCCGCGACAGGACCAACCAAGAGACCCAGTACTTC	CASSSRDRTNQETQYF
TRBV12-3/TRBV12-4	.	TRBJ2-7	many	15	TGTGCCAGCAGTTTAGCGGACGGTATCACCTACGAGCAGTACTTC	CASSLADGITYEQYF
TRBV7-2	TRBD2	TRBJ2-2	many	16	TGTGCCAGCAGACGGGCGGGCGGGAGTGGCACCGGGGAGCTGTTTTTT	CASRRAGGSGTGELFF
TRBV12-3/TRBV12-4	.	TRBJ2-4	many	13	TGTGCCAGCAGTTTAGCGTGGGGAAACATTCAGTACTTC	CASSLAWGNIQYF
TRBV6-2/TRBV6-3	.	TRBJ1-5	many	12	TGTGCCAGCAGTTACATGGATCGGCCCCAGCATTTT	CASSYMDRPQHF
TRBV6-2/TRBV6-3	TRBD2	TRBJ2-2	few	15	TGTGCCTCCTATAGCGGGGACGCGAACACCGGGGAGCTGTTTTTT	CASYSGDANTGELFF
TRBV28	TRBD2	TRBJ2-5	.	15	TGTGCCAGCAGTTTTAGCGGGAGCGAACAAGAGACCCAGTACTTC	CASSFSGSEQETQYF
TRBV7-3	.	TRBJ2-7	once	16	TGTGCCAGCAGCTTGGACTACTCCAGAACCTCCTACGAGCAGTACTTC	CASSLDYSRTSYEQYF
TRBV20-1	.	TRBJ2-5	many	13	TGCAGTGCGCCAGACGCGGCGCAAGAGACCCAGTACTTC	CSAPDAAQETQYF
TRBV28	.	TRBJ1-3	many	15	TGTGCCAGCAGTTTTACAGGAGTCTCTGGAAACACCATATATTTT	CASSFTGVSGNTIYF
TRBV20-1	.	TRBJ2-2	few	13	TGCAGTGCTGTAACGGGGAACACCGGGGAGCTGTTTTTT	CSAVTGNTGELFF